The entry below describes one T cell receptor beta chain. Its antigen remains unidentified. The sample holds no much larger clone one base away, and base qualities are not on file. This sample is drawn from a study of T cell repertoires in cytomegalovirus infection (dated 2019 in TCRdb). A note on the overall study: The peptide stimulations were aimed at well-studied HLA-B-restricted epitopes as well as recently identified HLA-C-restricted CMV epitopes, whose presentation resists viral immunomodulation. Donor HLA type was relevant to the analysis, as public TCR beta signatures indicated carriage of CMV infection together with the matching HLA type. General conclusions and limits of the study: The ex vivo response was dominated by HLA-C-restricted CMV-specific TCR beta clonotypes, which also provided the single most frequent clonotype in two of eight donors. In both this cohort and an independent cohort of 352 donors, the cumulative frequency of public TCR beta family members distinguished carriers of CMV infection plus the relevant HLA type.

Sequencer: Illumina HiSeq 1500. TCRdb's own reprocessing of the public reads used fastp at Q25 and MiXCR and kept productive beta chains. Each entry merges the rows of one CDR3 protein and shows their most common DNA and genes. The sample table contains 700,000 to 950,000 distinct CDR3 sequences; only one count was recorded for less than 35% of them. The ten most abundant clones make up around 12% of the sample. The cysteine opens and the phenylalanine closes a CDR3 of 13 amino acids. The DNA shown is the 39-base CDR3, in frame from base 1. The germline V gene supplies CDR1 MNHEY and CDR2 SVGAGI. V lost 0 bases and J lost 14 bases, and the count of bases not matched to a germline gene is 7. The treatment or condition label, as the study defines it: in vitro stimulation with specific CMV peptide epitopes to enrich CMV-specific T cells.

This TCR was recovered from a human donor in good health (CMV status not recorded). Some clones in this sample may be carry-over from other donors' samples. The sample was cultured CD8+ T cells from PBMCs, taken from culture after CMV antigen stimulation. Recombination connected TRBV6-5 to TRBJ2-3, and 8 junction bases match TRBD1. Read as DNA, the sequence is TGTGCCAGCAGTTACTCTAGGGGACAGGATAGGTATTTT. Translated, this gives CASSYSRGQDRYF.